This T cell receptor beta chain was sequenced during a study of blood T cell repertoires in COVID-19. Study-wide background: PBMCs, B-cell-depleted T cells, or T cells were the source of the cDNA or gDNA that made up the material.

V lost 6 bases and J 2 bases, leaving 6 bases between the germline ends. The CDR3 extends over 12 amino acids. TCRdb's copy holds only in-frame clones and misses some; the assay was immunoSEQ multiplex PCR. The sample includes roughly 250,000 clones, around 82% seen only once; the top ten take approximately 4.4%. The chain employs TRBV12-3 or TRBV12-4 and TRBJ2-3; D is unclear. Sequenced material: peripheral blood. The clonotype was recovered from a middle-aged man with active or convalescent COVID-19. As DNA, the CDR3 is TGTGCCAGCAGCCACTCCACAGATACGCAGTATTTT. Translation gives CASSHSTDTQYF.